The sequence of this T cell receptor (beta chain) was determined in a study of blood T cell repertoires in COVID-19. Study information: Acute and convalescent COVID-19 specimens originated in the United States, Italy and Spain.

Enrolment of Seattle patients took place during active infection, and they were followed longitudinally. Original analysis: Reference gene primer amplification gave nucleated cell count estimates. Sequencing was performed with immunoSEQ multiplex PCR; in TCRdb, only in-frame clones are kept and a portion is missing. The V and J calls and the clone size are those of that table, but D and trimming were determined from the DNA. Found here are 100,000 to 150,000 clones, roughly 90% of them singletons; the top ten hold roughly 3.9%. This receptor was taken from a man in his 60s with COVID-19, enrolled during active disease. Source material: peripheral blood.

The DNA of the CDR3 is TGTGCCAGCAGCCTAGGTGGGGGGGCAGTCTATGGCTACACCTTC. Its protein is CASSLGGGAVYGYTF. The chain is built from TRBV9 and TRBJ1-2; D perhaps matches TRBD1 (6 bases). Trimming left V 4 bases short and J 4 bases short, with 17 bases between. The CDR3 extends over 15 amino acids. Germline assignment: CDR1 SGDLS and CDR2 YYNGEE.